This passage covers 11 T cell receptor beta chains from one sample sequenced in a study of cytomegalovirus exposure and HLA in healthy donors. With 60 Vbeta and 13 Jbeta primers, the PCR was carried out. Here immunoSEQ multiplex PCR was the method, and the copy in TCRdb shows in-frame clones only, minus some. The sample shows fewer than 150,000 clones, 75% to 80% of them seen only once. Input material: PBMCs. The receptor set was obtained from a woman aged 40-49 years in good health and CMV-seropositive.

This sequence joins TRBV19 and TRBJ1-2; 7 positions agree with TRBD1. This CDR3 spans 15 amino acids. After removal of 8 bases from V and 5 bases from J, the junction contained 14 bases not matched to a gene. Germline V CDR1 and CDR2: LNHDA, SQIVND (reference sequence). The CDR3 spells CASQLGGGYGYGYTF. The CDR3 nucleotides read TGTGCCAGTCAATTAGGGGGCGGATATGGATATGGCTACACCTTC.

CDR3 nucleotide sequence: TGTGCCACCAGCAGAGGACTAGCGGGCACAGATACGCAGTATTTT. Its translation is CATSRGLAGTDTQYF. The chain has TRBV15 and TRBJ2-3, with TRBD2 matching over 9 bases. Trimming removed 1 base from V and 1 base from J; junction bases left unmatched: 0. In germline, CDR1 is LNHNV, CDR2 YYDKDF (reference sequence). The CDR3 runs 15 residues.

This clone was observed once. J is TRBJ2-7 and V is TRBV18, with D maybe TRBD1 (6 bases). Germline lookup yields CDR1 KGHSH and CDR2 LQKENI. There are 15 residues in the CDR3. Trimming left V 4 bases short and J 0 bases short, with 13 bases between. The CDR3 loop reads CASSLRTASSYEQYF. The CDR3 DNA reads as TGTGCCAGCTCACTCAGGACAGCTAGCTCCTACGAGCAGTACTTC.

Notes on this clone: The conserved phenylalanine or tryptophan normally closing the CDR3 is absent here, so this likely arose from a read error. This chain uses TRBV4-1 with TRBJ2-7; weak D call: TRBD1 (6 bases). Per germline, CDR1 MGHRA and CDR2 YSYEKL. The V gene lost 1 base and the J gene lost 2 bases, with 12 bases spanning the gap. The CDR3 has 15 amino acids. CDR3 in DNA: TGCGCCAGCAGCCAAGTTTCACAGGGACCCTACGAGCAGTACCTC. This gives the protein CASSQVSQGPYEQYL.

CDR3 sequence reads: CASNSEGLYHEQFF. CDR3 nucleotides: TGTGCCAGCAATTCAGAGGGATTGTATCATGAGCAGTTCTTC. V is TRBV11-2 and J is TRBJ2-1; maybe TRBD2 (5 bases). The CDR3 sequence is 14 residues long. V shed 7 bases and J shed 8 bases, with 18 bases lying between them. Germline-derived CDR1 and CDR2 are SGHAT and FQNNGV.

V usage is TRBV18 and J usage is TRBJ2-2; 7 positions match TRBD1. Trimming at V came to 4 bases and at J to 7 bases, leaving 3 bases not matched to a gene. Germline assignment: CDR1 KGHSH and CDR2 LQKENI. The length of the CDR3 is 13 residues. The CDR3 is CASSRTGLGELFF. DNA of the CDR3: TGTGCCAGCTCACGGACAGGCCTCGGGGAGCTGTTTTTT.

The V gene is TRBV15, the J gene TRBJ2-3, with 10 bases aligning to TRBD2. CDR3 length: 15 amino acids. V gave up 4 bases and J gave up 3 bases; unmatched junction bases: 4. Germline V CDR1 and CDR2: LNHNV, YYDKDF (reference sequence). The CDR3 DNA sequence: TGTGCCACCAGCATCCTAGCGGGAGTTACAGATACGCAGTATTTT. Translating it yields CATSILAGVTDTQYF.

This chain uses TRBV5-1 with TRBJ2-7; D is unresolved. Germline assignment: CDR1 SGHRS and CDR2 YFSETQ. Between the trimmed V and J ends, which lost 2 bases and 0 bases, there was a span of 9 bases. CDR3 length: 14 residues. Written as DNA, the CDR3 is TGCGCCAGCAGCTTCGACATAAGCTCCTACGAGCAGTACTTC. This encodes CASSFDISSYEQYF.

The V and J genes are TRBV10-3 and TRBJ2-1, with D maybe TRBD1 (7 bases). Per the germline V gene, CDR1 is ENHRY and CDR2 is SYGVKD. This CDR3 has 15 amino acids. Between the trimmed V and J ends, which lost 8 bases and 3 bases, there was a span of 17 bases. This CDR3 is CAIGGTDGNYNEQFF. As DNA, the CDR3 is TGTGCCATCGGCGGGACAGACGGGAACTACAATGAGCAGTTCTTC.

The chain couples TRBV29-1 to TRBJ1-2; D may be TRBD1 (5 bases). Trimming removed 8 bases at V and 4 bases at J, with 11 bases between. Germline CDR1 and CDR2: SQVTM and ANQGSEA. The CDR3 runs to 11 residues. The CDR3 nucleotides read TGCAGCTTGGGGGAGGCCTATGGCTACACCTTC. This sequence encodes CSLGEAYGYTF.

The chain uses TRBV19 and TRBJ1-5; a possible D gene is TRBD1 (6 bases). The CDR3 runs to 15 residues. Germline CDR1 is LNHDA and CDR2 is SQIVND (reference sequence). V lost 6 bases, J lost 2 bases, and 14 bases lay in between. CDR3 region: CASSSRRGGNQPQHF. The CDR3 DNA reads TGTGCCAGTAGCAGTCGCAGGGGAGGCAATCAGCCCCAGCATTTT.